Below are 3 T cell receptor beta chains sequenced from a single sample in a study of T cells in Graves' hyperthyroidism and ophthalmopathy. Amplified regions were TCR beta CDR3 sequences from RNA transcripts. The study used the HTBI primer set for a first-round RT-PCR of the TCR CDR3. TCRdb re-analysed the multiplex PCR reads in MiXCR, keeping a single row per CDR3 protein. The table shows around 540,000 distinct CDR3 sequences, with around 15% occurring only once. Specimen: blood. The source is a woman in her 30s with Graves' ophthalmopathy.

This clonotype was seen many times. The chain employs TRBV28 and TRBJ2-7, with 8 bases identical to TRBD2. The CDR3 spans 14 residues. Looked up from germline, CDR1 is MDHEN and CDR2 is SYDVKM. The J segment lost 0 bases and the V segment lost 8 bases, leaving 6 bases of the junction unmatched. CDR3 sequence reads: CASLVSGDSYEQYF. CDR3 sequence (DNA): TGTGCCAGCTTGGTTAGCGGGGACTCCTACGAGCAGTACTTC.

This clonotype was detected ten times or more. V and J are TRBV7-9 and TRBJ2-3, with 8 bases matching TRBD2. The CDR3 has 15 amino acids. Germline assignment: CDR1 SEHNR and CDR2 FQNEAQ (reference sequence). Germline trimming cut 2 bases from V and 2 bases from J; bases unmatched to any gene: 3. CDR3 in DNA: TGTGCCAGCAGCTTAACGGGAGGGAACACAGATACGCAGTATTTT. It is translated as CASSLTGGNTDTQYF.

This clonotype was detected many times. The chain combines TRBV20-1 with TRBJ2-3; no reliable D call. Germline CDR1 reads DFQATT; CDR2 reads SNEGSKA (reference sequence). The ends were cut back, 3 bases at V and 0 bases at J, with 7 bases in the middle. This CDR3 spans 13 amino acids. The CDR3 is CSARAWSTDTQYF. DNA for the CDR3: TGCAGTGCTAGGGCATGGAGCACAGATACGCAGTATTTT.